Below are 16 T cell receptor beta chains sequenced from a single sample in a study of cytomegalovirus exposure and HLA in healthy donors. Use of 60 Vbeta and 13 Jbeta primers characterized the PCR. Using immunoSEQ multiplex PCR, the repertoire was profiled, and TCRdb retains in-frame clones only, with some absent. The sample lists some 110,000 clones; over 70% were seen once. The sequenced sample consisted of PBMCs. The receptors shown here come from a boy younger than 18 in good health and CMV-seronegative.

Written as DNA, the CDR3 is TGTGCCAGCAGCTTCGGGCCTTCGGGGGGGACTGAAGCTTTCTTT. Residues: CASSFGPSGGTEAFF. V and J are TRBV5-8 and TRBJ1-1; D might be TRBD1 (5 bases). Trimming left V 2 bases short and J 5 bases short, with 16 bases between. Germline V gene data show CDR1 as SGHTS and CDR2 as YDEGEE. The CDR3 consists of 15 residues.

This clone was counted a single time. The rearrangement links TRBV5-1 to TRBJ2-3, with TRBD1 identical over 9 bases. Germline assignment: CDR1 SGHRS and CDR2 YFSETQ. The CDR3 is 15 amino acids. The V segment lost 4 bases and the J segment 2 bases; nucleotides outside the gene matches: 5. The DNA of the CDR3 is TGCGCCAGCAGCCCAAGGGACAGGGTCACAGATACGCAGTATTTT. Its protein product is CASSPRDRVTDTQYF.

Only a few counts were recorded for this clone. The J gene is TRBJ2-6, the V gene TRBV5-1, with a tentative D call TRBD1 (6 bases). The CDR3 runs to 17 residues. Germline assignment: CDR1 SGHRS and CDR2 YFSETQ. Trimming took off 4 bases at V and 4 bases at J, with 18 bases between the two ends. The CDR3 nucleotides are TGCGCCAGCAGCCCAAAGCTTTTGGGGGCCGGGGCCAACGTCCTGACTTTC. Translated: CASSPKLLGAGANVLTF.

With regard to this clone: Mismatch with germline at one junction end may stem from a read error. The chain carries TRBV19 and TRBJ2-1; TRBD2 matches 7 bases. The CDR3 runs to 15 residues. Per germline, CDR1 LNHDA and CDR2 SQIVND (reference sequence). Here the CDR3 reads CARSSGAGVYNEQFF. CDR3 sequence (DNA): TGTGCCAGGAGTAGTGGGGCGGGAGTTTACAATGAGCAGTTCTTC.

The chain carries TRBV7-9 and TRBJ1-1; no clear D. Germline V gene data show CDR1 as SEHNR and CDR2 as FQNEAQ (reference sequence). The CDR3 length is 12 residues. Trimming shortened V by 2 bases and J by 6 bases, and 7 bases separated the two germline ends. The CDR3 sequence is CASSLTRPEAFF. The CDR3 region has the DNA TGTGCCAGCAGCTTAACCAGGCCTGAAGCTTTCTTT. The full variable domain, with the rest looked up from reference TRBV7-9 and TRBJ1-1, is DTGVSQNPRHKITKRGQNVTFRCDPISEHNRLYWYRQTLGQGPEFLTYFQNEAQLEKSRLLSDRFSAERPKGSFSTLEIQRTEQGDSAMYLCASSLTRPEAFFGQGTRLTVV.

The J gene is TRBJ2-7, the V gene TRBV4-1; 12 positions match TRBD2. With 4 bases clipped from V and 2 bases from J, the junction kept 3 bases outside the gene matches. CDR3 size: 15 residues. CDR1 is MGHRA, CDR2 YSYEKL, per germline. CDR3 in amino acids: CASSLRTSGAYEQYF. The CDR3 coding sequence is TGCGCCAGCAGCCTTCGGACTAGCGGGGCCTACGAGCAGTACTTC.

V usage is TRBV4-2 and J usage is TRBJ1-2, with D tentatively TRBD1 (5 bases). Germline V lookup: CDR1 LGHNA, CDR2 YNFKEQ. Deletions cut 4 bases from V and 7 bases from J, with 16 bases between. This CDR3 comprises 14 residues. CDR3 DNA sequence: TGTGCCAGCAGCCCCGATCGGAGGGGCGGTGGCTACACCTTC. Protein: CASSPDRRGGGYTF.

The chain recombines TRBV14 with TRBJ1-1; D remains unclear. CDR1 is SGHDN, CDR2 FVKESK, per germline. V dropped 3 bases and J dropped 0 bases, with 11 bases sitting between them. CDR3 length equals 15 residues. The DNA for the CDR3 is TGTGCCAGCAGCCACAGGAGGCTCATGAACACTGAAGCTTTCTTT. Protein sequence: CASSHRRLMNTEAFF. The entire variable domain, with the rest obtained from reference TRBV14 and TRBJ1-1, is as follows: EAGVTQFPSHSVIEKGQTVTLRCDPISGHDNLYWYRRVMGKEIKFLLHFVKESKQDESGMPNNRFLAERTGGTYSTLKVQPAELEDSGVYFCASSHRRLMNTEAFFGQGTRLTVV.

The chain uses TRBV28 and TRBJ1-1; 8 positions match TRBD1. The ends lost 4 bases at V and 4 bases at J; junction bases unmatched: 5. Germline V gene lookup returns CDR1 MDHEN and CDR2 SYDVKM. This CDR3 is built from 14 residues. The CDR3 nucleotides read TGTGCCAGCAGTTCCTACACAGGGGGCACTGAAGCTTTCTTT. Translation gives CASSSYTGGTEAFF.

This clone was counted a few times. The chain couples TRBV7-2 to TRBJ1-2, with D uncertain. The CDR3 extends over 16 amino acids. V shed 1 base and J shed 5 bases, with 17 bases lying between them. In germline, CDR1 is SGHTA, CDR2 FQGNSA. CDR3 DNA sequence: TGTGCCAGCAGCTTAGACTGGGAGCCCCGGGGATATGGCTACACCTTC. Translating it yields CASSLDWEPRGYGYTF.

The chain has TRBV18 and TRBJ1-1; TRBD1 aligns across 10 bases. V dropped 0 bases and J dropped 11; count of bases not matched to a gene: 9. Looked up from germline, CDR1 is KGHSH and CDR2 is LQKENI. This CDR3 spans 15 amino acids. CDR3 sequence: CASSPPRDRGPWAFF. The CDR3 DNA reads as TGTGCCAGCTCACCACCCCGAGACAGGGGGCCGTGGGCTTTCTTT. Drawing the rest from reference TRBV18 and TRBJ1-1, the complete variable domain is NAGVMQNPRHLVRRRGQEARLRCSPMKGHSHVYWYRQLPEEGLKFMVYLQKENIIDESGMPKERFSAEFPKEGPSILRIQQVVRGDSAAYFCASSPPRDRGPWAFFGQGTRLTVV.

Here the CDR3 DNA reads TGTGCCAGCAGCTTAGCCGCTGAGCAGTTCTTC. Amino acid sequence: CASSLAAEQFF. This rearrangement joins TRBV5-8 to TRBJ2-1, with unresolved D. V lost 2 bases and J 9 bases, leaving 6 bases between the germline ends. The CDR3 consists of 11 residues. Germline values: CDR1 SGHTS, CDR2 YDEGEE.

The chain employs TRBV9 and TRBJ1-3, with TRBD1 as a possible D gene (5 bases). V was cut by 0 bases and J by 1 base, with 8 bases left in between. Germline V gene data show CDR1 as SGDLS and CDR2 as YYNGEE. CDR3 length: 15 amino acids. Here the CDR3 reads CASSVGAGSGNTIYF. DNA for the CDR3: TGTGCCAGCAGCGTAGGCGCAGGGTCTGGAAACACCATATATTTT.

The V and J genes are TRBV5-4 and TRBJ2-3, with D perhaps matching TRBD1 (6 bases). CDR1 is SGHNT and CDR2 is YYREEE in the germline V gene (reference sequence). The V end lost 4 bases, the J end lost 6 bases, and 12 bases lay between the germline ends. The CDR3 is 13 amino acids. The CDR3 nucleotides read TGTGCCAGCAGCAACGCAGGGGCCGATACGCAGTATTTT. Protein sequence: CASSNAGADTQYF.

The V call is TRBV5-4, the J call TRBJ1-1; D is possibly TRBD1 (6 bases). Germline CDR1 and CDR2: SGHNT and YYREEE (reference sequence). V lost 5 bases and J 1 base, leaving 12 bases between the germline ends. The CDR3 runs 14 residues. The CDR3 bases are TGTGCCAGCAGAAATACAGGGTGGAACACTGAAGCTTTCTTT. As protein: CASRNTGWNTEAFF.

The V gene is TRBV9, the J gene TRBJ1-6; TRBD1 might be the D (6 bases). The germline V and J ends were trimmed by 0 bases and 9 bases, with 13 bases remaining between them. CDR3 length equals 15 residues. Per germline, CDR1 SGDLS and CDR2 YYNGEE. DNA for the CDR3: TGTGCCAGCAGCGTAGGAGGGGGTTTGGGTTCACCCCTCCACTTT. Its translation: CASSVGGGLGSPLHF.